Listed below are T cell receptor beta chains from one sample, sequenced in a study of blood T cell repertoires in COVID-19. TCRdb's copy holds only in-frame clones and misses some; the assay was immunoSEQ multiplex PCR. Here the sample spans some 100,000 clones, roughly 88% being singletons. Sequenced sample: peripheral blood. The origin of the receptors is a woman of 80 years or more with active or convalescent COVID-19. Both conserved end residues are part of each CDR3. A D gene is named only where the DNA matches it firmly. Part of the rows lack a size; the others show once, few, many or a class for expanded clones.

>TRBV25-1|15|TRBJ1-1|-|-
TGTGCCAGCAGTGAATCAGGACATTCGAACACTGAAGCTTTCTTT
CASSESGHSNTEAFF
>TRBV9|15|TRBJ2-3|TRBD2|-
TGTGCCAGCAGCCCCGTAGCGGGACCCACAGATACGCAGTATTTT
CASSPVAGPTDTQYF
>TRBV7-3|16|TRBJ2-2|TRBD1|-
TGTGCCAGCAGCTTATTCGACGGGACAGGGCCCGGGGAGCTGTTTTTT
CASSLFDGTGPGELFF
>TRBV4-1|14|TRBJ2-7|TRBD2|-
TGCGCCAGCAGCCAAGAAGCGGGACCGTACGAGCAGTACTTC
CASSQEAGPYEQYF
>TRBV19|16|TRBJ2-7|TRBD2|few
TGTGCCAGTAGTGCCCGACTAGCGCCGGACCCCTACGAGCAGTACTTC
CASSARLAPDPYEQYF
>TRBV27|12|TRBJ1-2|-|-
TGTGCCAGCAGACGGGAGAACTATGGCTACACCTTC
CASRRENYGYTF
>TRBV10-3|15|TRBJ1-1|TRBD1|-
TGTGCCATCAGTGAAGGACAGGGGGCTTGGACTGAAGCTTTCTTT
CAISEGQGAWTEAFF
>TRBV2|15|TRBJ2-3|TRBD2|-
TGTGCCAGCAGGCGGCCGGGGGGGTTTTCAGATACGCAGTATTTT
CASRRPGGFSDTQYF
>TRBV9|15|TRBJ2-2|TRBD1|-
TGTGCCAGCAGCTCCAGGGGGCTGGGGACCGGGGAGCTGTTTTTT
CASSSRGLGTGELFF
>TRBV21-1|20|TRBJ1-3|-|-
TGTGCCAGCAGCCATCGCGTAGAGGGAGTCAGGGGCGGAACTGGAAACACCATATATTTT
CASSHRVEGVRGGTGNTIYF
>TRBV18|15|TRBJ2-1|TRBD2|-
TGTGCCAGCCAAGGGACTAGCGGGAGGTGGTATGAGCAGTTCTTC
CASQGTSGRWYEQFF
>TRBV7-2|15|TRBJ1-5|-|-
TGTGCCAGCAGCTTTAATACGGGGAGCAATCAGCCCCAGCATTTT
CASSFNTGSNQPQHF
>TRBV2|16|TRBJ2-6|-|-
TGTGCCAGCAGTGCCTTCGGGAGCTCTGGGGCCAACGTCCTGACTTTC
CASSAFGSSGANVLTF
>TRBV25-1|16|TRBJ2-1|-|-
TGTGCCAGCAGTCGAGAAGGGGGGGGCCTCTACAATGAGCAGTTCTTC
CASSREGGGLYNEQFF
>TRBV5-3|15|TRBJ2-7|TRBD2|-
TGTGCCAGAAGCTTAGCTAGCGGAGTTACCTACGAGCAGTACTTC
CARSLASGVTYEQYF
>TRBV19|13|TRBJ1-4|-|-
TGTGCCAGTAGTATTCGGGAAAATGAAAAACTGTTTTTT
CASSIRENEKLFF
>TRBV5-4|15|TRBJ2-1|TRBD2|-
TGTGCCAGCAGCTTGGCTCTAGCGGGATTCGATGAGCAGTTCTTC
CASSLALAGFDEQFF
>TRBV7-3|16|TRBJ2-3|TRBD2|-
TGTGCCAGCAGCTTGAGCCGGACTAGCGGAACGGATACGCAGTATTTT
CASSLSRTSGTDTQYF
>TRBV29-1|14|TRBJ2-5|TRBD2|-
TGCAGCGTTACAACTAGCGGGTACGAAGAGACCCAGTACTTC
CSVTTSGYEETQYF
>TRBV21-1|15|TRBJ2-7|-|-
TGTGCCAGCAGCAATTCCCTGGGGCGGTTTTACGAGCAGTACTTC
CASSNSLGRFYEQYF
>TRBV6-6|13|TRBJ2-7|-|-
TGTGCCAGCAGTTCGACTGATACCTACGAGCAGTACTTC
CASSSTDTYEQYF
>TRBV19|14|TRBJ1-6|TRBD1|-
TGTGCCAGCCAAACCGGGACAGGGAATTCACCCCTCCACTTT
CASQTGTGNSPLHF
>TRBV9|16|TRBJ1-2|-|few
TGTGCCAGCAGCGTAGGTGTAGAGAAAAGGAGCTATGGCTACACCTTC
CASSVGVEKRSYGYTF
>TRBV6-5|15|TRBJ2-1|TRBD2|-
TGTGCCAGCAGTTACCGGGCTAGCGGGAACAATGAGCAGTTCTTC
CASSYRASGNNEQFF
>TRBV19|15|TRBJ1-5|-|-
TGTGCCAGTAGTTCACCAGGGCAGGGGAATCAGCCCCAGCATTTT
CASSSPGQGNQPQHF
>TRBV4-2|11|TRBJ1-1|-|-
TGTGCCAGCAGCCGGGGGCTTGAAGCTTTCTTT
CASSRGLEAFF
>TRBV7-9|14|TRBJ1-5|TRBD1|-
TGTGCCAGCAGCATTACAGGGGTTTCTCAGCCCCAGCATTTT
CASSITGVSQPQHF
>TRBV28|19|TRBJ2-7|TRBD2|-
TGTGCCAGCAGCGTGGGTTACAGGTGGGGCCGGGAGGCCCTTTTCGAGCAGTACTTC
CASSVGYRWGREALFEQYF
>TRBV7-9|14|TRBJ1-1|TRBD1|-
TGTGCCAGCAGTCAAACAGGGGTTGCAGTGTGGGCTTTCTTT
CASSQTGVAVWAFF
>TRBV27|15|TRBJ2-7|TRBD1|-
TGTGCCAGCAGTCCCGGGACAGGGGGCTCCTACGAGCAGTACTTC
CASSPGTGGSYEQYF
>TRBV5-1|15|TRBJ2-3|-|-
TGCGCCAGCAGGGTTCAGGGGACCGGCACAGATACGCAGTATTTT
CASRVQGTGTDTQYF
>TRBV18|16|TRBJ2-3|-|-
TGTGCCAGCTCACCCCCTAGGGGTGTTAGCACAGATACGCAGTATTTT
CASSPPRGVSTDTQYF
>TRBV2|13|TRBJ1-4|-|-
TGTGCCAGCAGTGGCGACAGGAATGAAAAACTGTTTTTT
CASSGDRNEKLFF
>TRBV7-9|14|TRBJ2-7|-|-
TGTGCCAGCAGCTCAGGCGGGACCTCCTACGAGCAGTACTTC
CASSSGGTSYEQYF
>TRBV18|17|TRBJ1-3|-|once
TGTGCCAGCTCACCACTTATCGTCGGGGACTCTGGAAACACCATATATTTT
CASSPLIVGDSGNTIYF
>TRBV28|15|TRBJ2-3|TRBD2|-
TGTGCCAGCAGTTTAGGGGGGACTAGCGGGGGCCTAGGGTATTTT
CASSLGGTSGGLGYF
>TRBV5-1|17|TRBJ2-7|-|-
TGCGCCAGCAGCCAATCTGCGGGCGGAGGGAGCTCCTACGAGCAGTACTTC
CASSQSAGGGSSYEQYF
>TRBV18|15|TRBJ1-3|-|-
TGTGCCAGCTCACCCGGCCAGGTCTCTGGAAACACCATATATTTT
CASSPGQVSGNTIYF
>TRBV28|15|TRBJ1-2|-|-
TGTGCCAGCAGCGACCCCGGGACACGGCACTATGGCTACACCTTC
CASSDPGTRHYGYTF
>TRBV6-1|16|TRBJ2-7|TRBD1|few
TGTGCCAGCAGTGGACCCCCGGACAGGGGAAGCTACGAGCAGTACTTC
CASSGPPDRGSYEQYF
>TRBV7-3|17|TRBJ2-7|TRBD2|-
TGTGCCAGCAGCTTAATGCCACTAGCGGCCTTCTCCTACGAGCAGTACTTC
CASSLMPLAAFSYEQYF
>TRBV6-1|15|TRBJ1-3|-|once
TGTGCCAGCAGTGAAAGAGGGAATTCAAGAAACACCATATATTTT
CASSERGNSRNTIYF
>TRBV29-1|13|TRBJ2-1|-|-
TGCAGCGTTGAGAACTCCACCTACAATGAGCAGTTCTTC
CSVENSTYNEQFF
>TRBV15|18|TRBJ2-1|-|-
TGTGCCACCAGCAGAGAGCGGGGACGTCCCAGCTCCTACAATGAGCAGTTCTTC
CATSRERGRPSSYNEQFF
>TRBV29-1|13|TRBJ2-3|-|-
TGCAGCGCCATTAGACAGCCCACAGATACGCAGTATTTT
CSAIRQPTDTQYF
>TRBV11-2|13|TRBJ2-7|TRBD1|once
TGTGCCAGCAGCCAAACAGGGGGTAACGAGCAGTACTTC
CASSQTGGNEQYF
>TRBV11-2|15|TRBJ2-1|-|-
TGTGCCAGCAGCTTAACACACCTCCTAGGTAATGAGCAGTTCTTC
CASSLTHLLGNEQFF
>TRBV14|15|TRBJ2-2|-|once
TGTGCCAGCAGCCAACGGCAGGGGTGGACCGGGGAGCTGTTTTTT
CASSQRQGWTGELFF
>TRBV1|18|TRBJ2-7|-|-
TGCACCAGCAGCCAGCGGGACAGGGGATCTAGGTTTGGGTACGAGCAGTACTTC
CTSSQRDRGSRFGYEQYF
>TRBV10-3|15|TRBJ2-3|-|once
TGTGCCATCAGTGTGGAGACAGCTAGCACAGATACGCAGTATTTT
CAISVETASTDTQYF
>TRBV11-1|13|TRBJ2-1|TRBD2|-
TGTGCCACGTTAGCGGGAGGGCAGGGTGAGCAGTTCTTC
CATLAGGQGEQFF
>TRBV28|11|TRBJ2-7|-|-
TGTGCCAGCAGTAGCGACAGAGAGCAGTACTTC
CASSSDREQYF
>TRBV19|15|TRBJ2-7|-|-
TGTGCCAGTAGTAAGGCCCAGACAGCCACCTACGAGCAGTACTTC
CASSKAQTATYEQYF
>TRBV7-9|14|TRBJ2-1|-|-
TGTGCCAGCAGAATTGCGGGATCCTACAATGAGCAGTTCTTC
CASRIAGSYNEQFF
>TRBV3-1/TRBV3-2|16|TRBJ1-2|TRBD1|few
TGTGCCAGCAGCCAAGTCTGGGGACAGGGGGCGAATGGCTACACCTTC
CASSQVWGQGANGYTF